This T cell receptor (beta chain) was profiled in a study of tumor-infiltrating lymphocytes in primary liver carcinoma. The study co-extracted DNA and RNA from around 20-30 mg of unsorted bulk tissue. Findings and limits, study-wide: Tumor tissue displayed a significantly greater top-250-clone fraction than blood (p = 0.039). Appearing in all five tumor regions was true of only about 7-25% of top clones.

The CDR3 totals 13 residues. CDR1 is SQVTM and CDR2 is ANQGSEA in the germline V gene. TCR beta cDNA was reverse-transcribed from approximately 0.45 ug of total RNA. The reaction used a constant-region primer and ProtoScript II reverse transcriptase. Each TCR beta library was derived from three nested multiplex PCR rounds that employed slightly modified ARM-PCR. It was with TRBV1-TRBV30 forward primers and a C-beta reverse primer that the first two PCR rounds were run, at about 10 cycles each. MiXCR, applied by TCRdb to the multiplex PCR reads, yields one record per CDR3 protein. The sample contains about 78,000 distinct CDR3 sequences, 60% to 80% of which appear only once. Comment on this clonotype: What it binds is unknown. The junction departs from the called germline gene at one end, perhaps through a read error.

This rearrangement joins TRBV29-1 to TRBJ2-7; D unresolved. This receptor was taken from a woman aged 55 to 70 with primary liver carcinoma and hepatitis B virus infection. Sequenced input: liver tumor tissue from sampling region 4. As for subset: tumor region T4, right-lateral pole. CDR3 protein: CSVGAYGPYKQYF. The CDR3 DNA follows: TGCAGCGTTGGAGCCTATGGTCCCTACAAGCAGTACTTC.